Detailed here is one T cell receptor (beta chain). Its antigen is as yet unknown. The table came from immunoSEQ multiplex PCR; TCRdb's copy has only in-frame clones and leaves some out. This table has about 110,000 clones, approximately 90% appearing once. This specimen comes from a study of T cell responses to AZD1222 COVID-19 vaccine. Looking at the study overall: It was second doses at about 4 or about 12 weeks that were pooled. Study-level points and caveats: Baseline seropositives among AZD1222 recipients totaled only 5 to 7.

The TCR originated in an adult in good health. The starting material was peripheral blood, obtained on day 0 of AZD1222 vaccination.

In DNA form, the CDR3 reads TGTGCCAGCAGTACGACAGACAACTATGGCTACACCTTC. Its translation is CASSTTDNYGYTF. The V call is TRBV6-2 or TRBV6-3, the J call TRBJ1-2, with D perhaps matching TRBD1 (5 bases). This CDR3 contains 13 residues. CDR1 is MNHEY and CDR2 is SVGEGT in the germline V gene. Trimming removed 5 bases from V and 2 bases from J, with 9 bases in between.